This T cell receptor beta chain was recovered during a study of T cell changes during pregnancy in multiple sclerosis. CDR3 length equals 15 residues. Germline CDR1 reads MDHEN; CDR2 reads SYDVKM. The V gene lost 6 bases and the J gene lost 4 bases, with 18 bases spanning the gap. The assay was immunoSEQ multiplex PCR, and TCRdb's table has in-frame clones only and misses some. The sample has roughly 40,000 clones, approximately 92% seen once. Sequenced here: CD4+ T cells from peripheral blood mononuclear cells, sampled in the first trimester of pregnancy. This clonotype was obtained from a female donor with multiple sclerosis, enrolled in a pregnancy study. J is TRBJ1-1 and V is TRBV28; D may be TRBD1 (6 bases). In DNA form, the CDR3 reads TGTGCCAGCAGAGTAGTGGGGCAGGGGAGCACTGAAGCTTTCTTT. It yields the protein CASRVVGQGSTEAFF.